The 14 T cell receptor beta chains below were found in one sample sequenced in a study of blood T cell repertoires in COVID-19. Sequenced by immunoSEQ multiplex PCR; TCRdb stores in-frame clones only, minus some. This table holds roughly 230,000 clones, 75% to 85% found once. The sample was peripheral blood. The receptor source for this set is a middle-aged man with COVID-19, enrolled during active disease.

This chain joins TRBV5-1 and TRBJ1-6; the D is unclear. V lost 1 base and J 9 bases, leaving 17 bases between the germline ends. The CDR3 loop spans 16 amino acids. Germline CDR1 reads SGHRS; CDR2 reads YFSETQ. DNA of the CDR3: TGCGCCAGCAGCTTGCGTGGCAGAACCGTCCCTTCACCCCTCCACTTT. It yields the protein CASSLRGRTVPSPLHF.

This chain connects TRBV5-4 to TRBJ1-2; 7 bases are shared with TRBD1. The ends lost 2 bases at V and 2 bases at J; junction bases unmatched: 6. Looked up from germline, CDR1 is SGHNT and CDR2 is YYREEE (reference sequence). This CDR3 spans 15 amino acids. In nucleotides, the CDR3 is TGTGCCAGCAGCTTCGACAGGGCCTCGAACTATGGCTACACCTTC. This translates into CASSFDRASNYGYTF.

J is TRBJ1-4 and V is TRBV6-5; TRBD1 is a possible D gene (6 bases). Trimming took off 6 bases at V and 10 bases at J, with 18 bases between the two ends. This CDR3 contains 14 residues. CDR1 MNHEY and CDR2 SVGAGI come from the germline V gene. As DNA, the CDR3 is TGTGCCAGCAGGAACCCAGGGGTCAGGGGAAAACTGTTTTTT. It encodes CASRNPGVRGKLFF.

The chain carries TRBV5-1 and TRBJ2-1; tentatively, D is TRBD1 (6 bases). Germline lookup yields CDR1 SGHRS and CDR2 YFSETQ. The CDR3 loop spans 14 amino acids. V was pared by 4 bases and J by 6 bases, with 14 bases between. The CDR3 protein is CASSRRSGANEQFF. The CDR3 nucleotides are TGCGCCAGCAGCCGACGCTCAGGGGCCAATGAGCAGTTCTTC.

The V gene is TRBV5-5, the J gene TRBJ1-5, with TRBD1 identical over 7 bases. CDR3 length equals 16 residues. The germline V gene has CDR1 SGHKS and CDR2 YYEKEE (reference sequence). Trimming cost V 4 bases and J 0 bases; bases outside gene matches: 7. The CDR3 is CASSVGQAGSNQPQHF. Here the CDR3 DNA reads TGTGCCAGCAGCGTCGGACAGGCAGGTAGCAATCAGCCCCAGCATTTT.

This rearrangement joins TRBV2 to TRBJ1-2, with D possibly matching TRBD1 (5 bases). Germline V gene sequence: CDR1 SNHLY, CDR2 FYNNEI. CDR3 length: 15 residues. Trimming shortened V by 1 base and J by 4 bases, and 13 bases separated the two germline ends. CDR3 bases: TGTGCCAGCAGTGAAGTGGTGGGGCAGGGCTATGGCTACACCTTC. It translates to CASSEVVGQGYGYTF.

V is TRBV28 and J is TRBJ1-4; the D is unclear. V was clipped by 3 bases and J by 6 bases, with 8 bases between them. CDR3 length equals 13 residues. The germline CDR1 and CDR2 sequences are MDHEN and SYDVKM. CDR3 loop: CASSFPTDEKLFF. Written as DNA, the CDR3 is TGTGCCAGCAGTTTCCCCACGGATGAAAAACTGTTTTTT.

This sequence joins TRBV27 and TRBJ1-6; possibly TRBD1 for D (5 bases). This CDR3 spans 14 amino acids. V was trimmed by 6 bases and J by 7 bases, leaving 13 bases between them. Germline V gene sequence: CDR1 MNHEY, CDR2 SMNVEV (reference sequence). CDR3 sequence reads: CASRGEAWNSPLHF. In nucleotides, the CDR3 is TGTGCCAGCAGGGGGGAGGCATGGAATTCACCCCTCCACTTT.

The chain links TRBV5-1 to TRBJ1-4; D gene unclear. The CDR3 runs 14 residues. CDR1 is SGHRS and CDR2 is YFSETQ in the germline V gene. V was shortened by 2 bases and J by 3 bases, with 8 bases between the two germline ends. CDR3 DNA sequence: TGCGCCAGCAGCTTTGGGCCGGCTAATGAAAAACTGTTTTTT. Translation gives CASSFGPANEKLFF. The whole variable domain, filled in from reference TRBV5-1 and TRBJ1-4, reads KAGVTQTPRYLIKTRGQQVTLSCSPISGHRSVSWYQQTPGQGLQFLFEYFSETQRNKGNFPGRFSGRQFSNSRSEMNVSTLELGDSALYLCASSFGPANEKLFFGSGTQLSVL.

This clone was observed a handful of times. This chain joins TRBV5-1 and TRBJ2-7, with 7 bases fitting TRBD1. The germline CDR1 and CDR2 sequences are SGHRS and YFSETQ. Trimming took 4 bases from V and 5 from J; bases not matched to a gene: 12. The CDR3 is made up of 15 amino acids. The CDR3 DNA sequence: TGCGCCAGCAGCCCCACAGGCAGGGGGTCCCACGAGCAGTACTTC. Translation: CASSPTGRGSHEQYF.

The chain employs TRBV5-1 and TRBJ2-3, with TRBD1 as a possible D gene (5 bases). This CDR3 region has 15 residues. With 0 bases removed from V and 2 bases from J, the gap between germline ends came to 10 bases. Germline CDR1 and CDR2: SGHRS and YFSETQ. CDR3 nucleotides: TGCGCCAGCAGCTTGGTTCAGGGAAACACAGATACGCAGTATTTT. It translates to CASSLVQGNTDTQYF.

This rearrangement joins TRBV24-1 to TRBJ2-5, with 7 bases aligning to TRBD1. V dropped 3 bases and J dropped 3; count of bases not matched to a gene: 6. The CDR3 is 15 residues long. The germline gives CDR1 KGHDR, CDR2 SFDVKD. The CDR3 coding sequence is TGTGCCACCAGTGATGTCAGGGGGATAAAAGAGACCCAGTACTTC. It specifies CATSDVRGIKETQYF.

This clone turned up a few times. The rearrangement joins TRBV11-2 to TRBJ1-1, with a possible D match to TRBD1 (5 bases). There are 12 residues in the CDR3. The germline V and J ends were trimmed by 4 bases and 5 bases, with 8 bases remaining between them. The V gene's germline CDR1 is SGHAT and CDR2 FQNNGV. The CDR3 DNA reads TGTGCCAGCAGCTGGGGGGGGACTGAAGCTTTCTTT. Translating it yields CASSWGGTEAFF.

In the case of this clone: This may be a read error, as it is one base from a much larger clone. The chain uses TRBV9 and TRBJ2-1; weak D call: TRBD1 (6 bases). The CDR3 extends over 12 amino acids. Germline lookup yields CDR1 SGDLS and CDR2 YYNGEE. CDR3 sequence: CASSVGGHERFF. The DNA of the CDR3 is TGTGCCAGCAGCGTAGGGGGGCATGAGCGGTTCTTC.